A single sample is the source of the 30 T cell receptor beta chains below, sequenced in a study of tumor-infiltrating lymphocytes in primary liver carcinoma. A constant-region primer served to make TCR beta cDNA from roughly 540 ng total RNA. The TCR beta library was amplified through three nested multiplex PCR rounds in a modified ARM-PCR procedure. TRBV1-TRBV30 forward primers paired with a C-beta reverse primer were used in the first two PCR rounds, which ran roughly 11 cycles each. TCRdb reanalysed the multiplex PCR reads using MiXCR and keeps one entry per CDR3 protein. The sample records 330,000 or so distinct CDR3 sequences, approximately 64% being singletons. Unsorted whole blood supplied the blood RNA, and germline DNA was isolated too. Material: peripheral blood. The source of these receptors is a middle-aged man with primary liver carcinoma and hepatitis B virus infection.

This chain uses TRBV6-1 with TRBJ2-7; D may be TRBD2 (5 bases). The CDR3 extends over 13 amino acids. V was pared by 4 bases and J by 4 bases, with 11 bases between. The germline CDR1 and CDR2 sequences are MNHNS and SASEGT. CDR3 region: CASSATIRYEQYF. CDR3 coding DNA: TGTGCCAGCAGTGCGACTATACGGTACGAGCAGTACTTC.

The table lists this clonotype with many counts. This may arise from a read error, as a much more abundant clone is one base away. Since the CDR3 does not end with the conserved phenylalanine or tryptophan, this likely comes from a read error. V gene TRBV11-2 combines with J gene TRBJ2-3; TRBD1 or TRBD2 may be the D gene (5 bases each). There are 16 residues in the CDR3. Per germline, CDR1 SGHAT and CDR2 FQNNGV. V lost 5 bases to trimming and J lost 2 bases, with 17 bases between them. The CDR3 reads CASSVPRDGHTDTQYL. CDR3 DNA sequence: TGTGCCAGCAGCGTACCCCGGGACGGACACACAGATACGCAGTATCTT.

This clonotype was observed a few times. The rearrangement uses TRBV12-3 or TRBV12-4 and TRBJ1-3; D is unresolved. This CDR3 has 18 residues. Trimming stripped 5 bases from V and 1 base from J, with 21 bases between. Here the CDR3 reads CASSRVRTGQESGNTIYF. DNA of the CDR3: TGTGCCAGCAGTCGGGTCCGAACCGGGCAGGAATCTGGAAACACCATATATTTT.

The chain uses TRBV5-4 and TRBJ2-2, with 8 nucleotides matching TRBD2. Germline V gives CDR1 SGHNT, CDR2 YYREEE (reference sequence). The V segment lost 1 base and the J segment 3 bases; nucleotides outside the gene matches: 8. There are 17 residues in the CDR3. The CDR3 protein is CASSLMEAGDDTGELFF. In DNA, the CDR3 is TGTGCCAGCAGCTTGATGGAAGCGGGAGACGACACCGGGGAGCTGTTTTTT.

The sample holds one count of this clonotype. Being one base from a much bigger clone, this may be a read error. V is TRBV4-1 and J is TRBJ2-3, with 11 bases identical to TRBD2. Unmatched junction bases numbered 3, after V lost 2 bases and J lost 2 bases. The CDR3 runs 16 residues. Germline CDR1 and CDR2: MGHRA and YSYEKL. CDR3 sequence: CASSQPTSGITDTQYF. Here the CDR3 DNA reads TGCGCCAGCAGCCAACCGACTAGCGGGATCACAGATACGCAGTATTTT.

With respect to this clonotype: A read error may be the cause here, since a much bigger clone is one base away. This chain uses TRBV6-5 with TRBJ2-6, with D hard to call. CDR3 length equals 15 residues. CDR1 and CDR2 from the germline V gene are MNHEY and SVGAGI. The CDR3 spells CTSSYLIAGANVLTF. CDR3 DNA sequence: TGTACCAGCAGTTATTTAATTGCTGGGGCCAACGTCCTGACTTTC.

In regard to this clonotype: An end of the junction differs from the germline gene, which may be a read error. The V and J genes are TRBV11-2 and TRBJ2-5; 8 bases fit TRBD1. This CDR3 region has 15 residues. Germline CDR1 SGHAT, CDR2 FQNNGV. CDR3 DNA sequence: TGTGCCAGCTGCTTCAAGCAGGGGGCGGGGGAGACCCAGTACTTC. Its translation is CASCFKQGAGETQYF.

In its sample, this clonotype was seen many times. The chain employs TRBV4-3 and TRBJ1-4; D remains ambiguous. The CDR3 is made up of 15 amino acids. Between the trimmed V and J ends, which lost 0 bases and 8 bases, there was a span of 13 bases. CDR1 is LGHNA and CDR2 is YSLEER in the germline V gene. CDR3 sequence reads: CASSQDFGNSEKLFF. The CDR3 DNA is TGCGCCAGCAGCCAAGATTTCGGGAATAGCGAAAAACTGTTTTTT.

This chain joins TRBV21-1 and TRBJ2-1. TRBV21-1 is a pseudogene segment. This CDR3 comprises 12 residues. The CDR3 DNA follows: TGTGCCAGCAGCAAACAAAAGAATGAGCAGTTCTTC. Translating it yields CASSKQKNEQFF.

Note on this clonotype: The junction departs from germline at one end; a sequencing error may be responsible. This chain connects TRBV6-1 to TRBJ2-6; a possible D gene is TRBD1 (5 bases). The CDR3 totals 17 residues. From germline, CDR1 is MNHNS and CDR2 SASEGT. CDR3 residues: CASTKEHASSGANVLTF. CDR3 coding DNA: TGTGCCAGCACCAAAGAGCACGCGAGCTCTGGGGCCAACGTCCTGACCTTC.

As regards this clonotype: Its ends do not fully match the called genes, so a read error is possible. The chain carries TRBV11-2 and TRBJ2-5, with TRBD1 matching 7 bases. This CDR3 contains 13 residues. The germline V gene encodes CDR1 SGHAT and CDR2 FQNNGV. The CDR3 DNA follows: TGTGCCAGAAGCTTAGGGACAGATGAGTCCCAGTACTTC. This codes for CARSLGTDESQYF.

Comments on this clonotype: A much larger clonotype is one base distant, so this may be a read error. The chain is built from TRBV5-4 and TRBJ2-3; the D gene is possibly TRBD2 (5 bases). The germline gives CDR1 SGHNT, CDR2 YYREEE (reference sequence). CDR3 length equals 13 residues. The CDR3 DNA is TGTGCCAGCAGCTTACTAGGGTTAGATACGCTGTATTTT. Protein: CASSLLGLDTLYF.

This clonotype was seen ten or more times. This sequence joins TRBV4-2 and TRBJ2-1, with D hard to call. CDR1 LGHNA and CDR2 YNFKEQ come from the germline V gene. This CDR3 is 13 amino acids long. The V end lost 0 bases, the J end lost 7 bases, and 7 bases lay between the germline ends. The CDR3 DNA is TGTGCCAGCAGCCAAGACCGACTGAATGAGCAGTTCTTC. Amino acids: CASSQDRLNEQFF.

The rearrangement joins TRBV21-1 to TRBJ2-7. TRBV21-1 is a listed pseudogene. CDR3 length: 15 amino acids. The CDR3 region has the DNA TGTGCCAGCAGCAAATTCACGGGGAATGGCTACGAGCAGTACTTC. The encoded protein is CASSKFTGNGYEQYF.

To note about this clonotype: A much more abundant neighbour one base away suggests this may be a read error. This chain uses TRBV30 with TRBJ2-7; TRBD2 matches 7 bases. Germline trimming cut 8 bases from V and 2 bases from J; bases unmatched to any gene: 12. CDR1 is GTSNPN and CDR2 is SVGIG in the germline V gene (reference sequence). The CDR3 runs 14 residues. The CDR3 spells CARTTGTTTYEQYF. The CDR3 DNA sequence: TGTGCCCGGACGACCGGGACTACCACCTACGAGCAGTACTTC.

With regard to this clonotype: One base away lies a much larger clone, so this may be a sequencing read error. This chain uses TRBV7-9 with TRBJ2-1; D not certain. Germline CDR1 reads SEHNR; CDR2 reads FQNEAQ (reference sequence). The CDR3 runs to 15 residues. CDR3 in DNA: TGTGCCGGCAGAAACGACGGCCGCTCCTACAATGAGCAGTTCTTC. Encoded protein: CAGRNDGRSYNEQFF.

A note on this clonotype: The junction departs from germline at one end; a sequencing error may be responsible. The gene calls are TRBV28 and TRBJ1-1; 7 bases map to TRBD1. The CDR3 is made up of 15 amino acids. Germline assignment: CDR1 MDHEN and CDR2 SYDVKM. The CDR3 reads CASSIPTGLNTEAFF. In DNA form, the CDR3 reads TGTGCCAGCAGTATTCCGACAGGGCTAAACACTGAGGCTTTCTTT.

For this clonotype: This may come from a read error, since a much larger clone is one base off. The chain links TRBV5-6 to TRBJ2-7; 16 positions agree with TRBD2. The CDR3 is 15 amino acids. The germline gives CDR1 SGHDT, CDR2 YYEEEE. CDR3 region: CASILSGLAGGRSYF. CDR3 nucleotide sequence: TGTGCCAGCATCTTGTCGGGACTAGCGGGAGGGCGGTCGTACTTC.

Many counts were recorded for this clonotype. V gene TRBV29-1 combines with J gene TRBJ2-2; D is undetermined. The CDR3 has 11 residues. Per germline, CDR1 SQVTM and CDR2 ANQGSEA. Trimming pared 7 bases from V and 4 bases from J, leaving 7 bases between. CDR3 sequence (DNA): TGCAGCGCAGGAGTCACCGGGGAGCTGTTTTTT. Amino acids: CSAGVTGELFF.

Details on this clonotype: Germline and junction disagree at one end, which may indicate a read error. V is TRBV4-3 and J is TRBJ1-2, with 8 nucleotides matching TRBD1. Germline assignment: CDR1 LGHNA and CDR2 YSLEER. The CDR3 is 13 residues long. The CDR3 region is CAISPRTGFGYTF. The CDR3 DNA follows: TGCGCCATCAGCCCGAGGACAGGGTTCGGCTACACCTTC.

The chain couples TRBV7-9 to TRBJ2-1; a weak D match, TRBD2 (6 bases). The V and J ends lost 3 bases and 10 bases respectively, with 16 bases between them. The CDR3 sequence is 14 residues long. Germline CDR1 SEHNR, CDR2 FQNEAQ (reference sequence). The DNA of the CDR3 is TGTGCCAGCAGCTTTTCCGTGGCGGGATGGGAGCAGTTCTTC. Its translation is CASSFSVAGWEQFF. The full variable domain, in which reference TRBV7-9 and TRBJ2-1 provide the parts outside the CDR3, is DTGVSQNPRHKITKRGQNVTFRCDPISEHNRLYWYRQTLGQGPEFLTYFQNEAQLEKSRLLSDRFSAERPKGSFSTLEIQRTEQGDSAMYLCASSFSVAGWEQFFGPGTRLTVL.

This clonotype came up a few times. The V call is TRBV7-9, the J call TRBJ2-5, with 7 bases aligning to TRBD1. Germline CDR1 SEHNR, CDR2 FQNEAQ (reference sequence). Losses at the gene ends were 3 bases for V and 3 bases for J; bases not matched to a gene: 10. CDR3 length equals 16 residues. The CDR3 loop is CASSFLGQERKETQYF. Written as DNA, the CDR3 is TGTGCCAGCAGCTTCCTCGGACAGGAAAGAAAAGAGACCCAGTACTTC.

J is TRBJ2-1 and V is TRBV4-1; D is uncertain. CDR3 length: 17 residues. Per the germline V gene, CDR1 is MGHRA and CDR2 is YSYEKL. The CDR3 DNA follows: TGCATCAGCAGCCAAGATGCCACGAGGAGCTCCTACAATGAGCAGTTCTTC. Encoded protein: CISSQDATRSSYNEQFF.

Points on this clonotype: A read error is likely, as this CDR3 ends without the conserved phenylalanine or tryptophan. V gene TRBV11-2 combines with J gene TRBJ2-1; 7 positions agree with TRBD1. There are 14 residues in the CDR3. From germline, CDR1 is SGHAT and CDR2 FQNNGV. The CDR3 coding sequence is TGTGCCAGCGGCTTGGGGACAGCCATCAATGAGCAGTTCTTG. This gives the protein CASGLGTAINEQFL.

A note on this clonotype: This may stem from a read error, because a much larger clone lies one nucleotide away. Here the CDR3 omits its conserved ending phenylalanine or tryptophan, so a read error is the likely source. The chain carries TRBV6-7 and TRBJ2-2, with D tentatively TRBD2 (5 bases). TRBV6-7 is known as an ORF, though its function is uncertain. The CDR3 runs to 13 residues. CDR3 sequence (DNA): TGTGAAGTTGGAGGAATTACCACCGGGGAGCTGTTTCTT. Encoded protein: CEVGGITTGELFL.

This clonotype was found a few times. J is TRBJ2-3 and V is TRBV5-1; D possibly corresponds to TRBD1 (5 bases). The CDR3 covers 16 residues. In germline, CDR1 is SGHRS, CDR2 YFSETQ. The V and J ends lost 4 bases and 0 bases respectively, with 15 bases between them. The CDR3, as DNA: TGCGCCAGCAGCCATTCCTCCAGGGCTAGCACAGATACGCAGTATTTT. Translated: CASSHSSRASTDTQYF.

Comments on this clonotype: At one boundary the junction diverges from the germline segment, which might be a read error. V and J are TRBV4-1 and TRBJ2-2; no definite D call. Germline lookup yields CDR1 MGHRA and CDR2 YSYEKL. The CDR3 contains 15 residues. CDR3 nucleotide sequence: TGCGCCAGCTGCCAACGGTTTTCGAACACCGGGGAGCTGTTTTTT. Translation gives CASCQRFSNTGELFF.

V and J are TRBV4-3 and TRBJ1-1, with a weak D call TRBD1 (5 bases). The CDR3 totals 13 residues. The V end was cut by 2 bases, the J end by 4 bases, with 8 bases between. Germline CDR1 and CDR2: LGHNA and YSLEER. The CDR3 DNA reads TGCGCCAGCAGCCAACGCGGGGGCACTGAAGCTTTCTTT. This encodes CASSQRGGTEAFF.

This clonotype has at least ten counts. The chain couples TRBV5-6 to TRBJ2-5; the D is unclear. Germline loops: CDR1 SGHDT, CDR2 YYEEEE. V lost 3 bases to trimming and J lost 2 bases, with 2 bases between them. CDR3 length: 11 residues. CDR3 amino acids: CASSSQETQYF. In DNA form, the CDR3 reads TGTGCCAGCAGCTCTCAAGAGACCCAGTACTTC.

This clonotype was seen a few times. The junction shows a germline mismatch at one end, possibly a read error. J is TRBJ1-3 and V is TRBV13; D not resolved. CDR3 size: 14 residues. Per germline, CDR1 PRHDT and CDR2 FYEKMQ (reference sequence). CDR3 nucleotide sequence: TGTGCTAGCAGCTTAGCTAGCTCTGGAAACACCATATATTTT. This gives the protein CASSLASSGNTIYF.